The source of this TCR beta chain is a study of T cells expressing NK-cell markers. Study at large: Among eight sequenced donors, seven carried HCMV seropositivity while one was seronegative. Overall study findings and caveats: The study found dominant NKG2C+ clonotypes at about 1.0-8% of CD8+ T cells in roughly six donors. Topping the CD3+CD56-NKG2C+ fraction as well were these clonotypes, in a few donors.

TCRdb derives one entry per CDR3 protein from the 5' RACE reads, leaving out DNA. The sample's table shows roughly 450,000 distinct CDR3 sequences. Of note for this clonotype: Antigen unknown.

CDR3 length: 14 amino acids. CDR1 and CDR2 from the germline V gene are MNHEY and SMNVEV (reference sequence). V gene TRBV27 combines with J gene TRBJ2-3. The receptor was isolated from a woman aged 45-59 years in good health. Source material: blood T cells: a sorted CD56 or NKG2C T cell subset, CD4+ or CD8+ T cells, or bulk PBMC T cells (not recorded which). The CDR3 sequence is CASSLSLSTDTQYF.